The rows below give T cell receptor beta chains drawn from one sample of a study of CD8 T cells in ankylosing spondylitis. TCRdb fed the 5' RACE reads into MiXCR, producing one record per CDR3 protein. The table lists a few hundred thousand distinct CDR3 sequences, under 8.5% of them singletons. The source material was blood, either unsorted or a sorted T cell fraction (not recorded which). These receptors were taken from a male donor with ankylosing spondylitis. Both conserved end residues are part of each CDR3. A D gene is named only where the DNA matches it firmly.

D gene | V gene | CDR3 protein
. | TRBV12-3/TRBV12-4 | CASSFLRVLSTEQYF
TRBD2 | TRBV29-1 | CSVVWGLAGGNEQFF
. | TRBV5-1 | CASRAVYQETQYF
. | TRBV12-3/TRBV12-4 | CASTFGYEQYF
. | TRBV12-5 | CASGLALEGFSGNTIYF
TRBD1 | TRBV29-1 | CSVVPTGWSEQYF
. | TRBV20-1 | CSARIGTSLNTGELFF
. | TRBV20-1 | CSARTGDVSFPGTDTQYF
. | TRBV10-3 | CAISERQWLEQFF
TRBD2 | TRBV5-1 | CASRSGLAGAETQYF
TRBD2 | TRBV11-2 | CASSWASGGYSTDTQYF
. | TRBV9 | CASSVGGSTYNEQFF
. | TRBV14 | CASSQEMNTEAFF
. | TRBV20-1 | CCASWPGKSYEQYF
. | TRBV12-3/TRBV12-4 | CASSPTKSANVLTF
. | TRBV29-1 | CSVESGTPNTGELFF
TRBD1 | TRBV20-1 | CSAEDRPVYQETQYF
. | TRBV18 | CASSPLREVGTEAFF
TRBD2 | TRBV20-1 | CSAGTRLSDEQFF
. | TRBV30 | CAWNGAGGNQPQHF
. | TRBV7-9 | CASSLNHEKLFF
TRBD1 | TRBV12-5 | CASGLGSGQGFDEQFF
TRBD1 | TRBV9 | CASSLTGRQETQYF
TRBD1 | TRBV20-1 | CSAARDRGSLSSYEQYF
. | TRBV5-1 | CASSWGTETDTQYF
. | TRBV20-1 | CSASPIRGGSEQYF
. | TRBV7-8 | CASNPLGRTDTQYF